This T cell receptor beta chain was identified in a study of T-cell reconstitution after alpha-beta-depleted transplantation in children. Germline V lookup: CDR1 DFQATT, CDR2 SNEGSKA (reference sequence). The V segment lost 2 bases and the J segment 6 bases; nucleotides outside the gene matches: 8. There are 14 residues in the CDR3. This clonotype came up many times. Unique molecular identifiers were built into the TCRbeta library. TCRdb fed the PCR reads into MiXCR, producing one record per CDR3 protein. The sample carries 85,000 to 120,000 distinct CDR3 sequences, around 6.1% recorded once. The specimen comprised PBMCs, mostly from graft donor cells, sampled 60 days after TCRalphabeta/CD19-depleted stem cell transplant. V and J are TRBV20-1 and TRBJ2-7; 9 bases line up with TRBD2. This sequence was found in a female patient aged 2-15 years who had a stem cell transplant for Fanconi anemia, so the T cells may come from the graft donor. The CDR3 reads CSARQASGAFEQYF. The CDR3, as DNA: TGCAGTGCTAGACAGGCTAGCGGGGCTTTCGAGCAGTACTTC.